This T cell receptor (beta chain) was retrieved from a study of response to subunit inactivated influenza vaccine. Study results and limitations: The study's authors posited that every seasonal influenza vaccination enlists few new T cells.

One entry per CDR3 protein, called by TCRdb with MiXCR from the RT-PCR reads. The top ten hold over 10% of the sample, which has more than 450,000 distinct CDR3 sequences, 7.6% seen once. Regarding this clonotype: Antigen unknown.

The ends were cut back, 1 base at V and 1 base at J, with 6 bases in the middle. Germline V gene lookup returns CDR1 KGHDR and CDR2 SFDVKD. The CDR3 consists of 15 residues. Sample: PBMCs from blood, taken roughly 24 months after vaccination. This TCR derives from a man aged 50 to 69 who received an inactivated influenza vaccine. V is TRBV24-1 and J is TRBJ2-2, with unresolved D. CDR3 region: CATSDFIVNTGELFF. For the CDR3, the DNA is TGTGCCACCAGTGATTTTATCGTGAACACCGGGGAGCTGTTTTTT.